Described below is a single T cell receptor beta chain sequence and its context. Antigen specificity is unknown. The CDR3 is 16 residues long. In germline, CDR1 is LNHDA, CDR2 SQIVND (reference sequence). Total RNA input per TCR library was about 3.5 ug. Eight cDNA synthesis reactions were run for every sample. TCRdb re-called the 5' RACE reads; every CDR3 protein appears as one record, without DNA. Its listing shows around 450,000 distinct CDR3 sequences. Blood samples, whole and unsorted for T cells, yielded the isolated total RNA. The data are from a study of monozygotic twins with inflammatory bowel disease. Notes on the study in general: The analysis did not separate different T cell subtypes.

The sequencing sample was made of blood. This clonotype was sampled from a human donor with ulcerative colitis or Crohn's disease, or a healthy co-twin of an affected twin (not recorded which). The chain has TRBV19 and TRBJ2-1; TCRdb calls TRBD2, which cannot be checked without DNA. The CDR3 is CASSIEGTYSYNEQFF.